This TCR beta chain stems from a study of human T cells and chemical hapten exposure. Study-level information: The sensitizer, 2% DPC, was used on around 2 cm by around 2 cm of upper inner arm skin. Findings of the study overall: The study found expanded TCRs formed significantly more large CDR3 similarity clusters than controls. No change in TCRs above 1 in 1000 frequency was produced by DPC sensitization.

In the authors' workflow: Per-sample TCR counts ranged from about 20,000 to 750,000, median about 98,000. MiXCR was run by TCRdb on the RACE reads, yielding one entry per CDR3 protein. The V and J calls shown here were made by TCRdb, not taken from the authors' results. The data show about 85,000 distinct CDR3 sequences, 6.5% to 10% seen once. Per germline, CDR1 MNHEY and CDR2 SVGAGI. V lost 7 bases to trimming and J lost 8 bases, with 14 bases between them. The CDR3 consists of 12 residues. Time point here: pre-sensitization, week 0. Treatment given: therapeutic diphenylcyclopropenone sensitization with weekly scalp DPC. This clonotype was seen at least ten times. Its antigen is still unknown.

The input for sequencing was whole blood, taken in connection with sensitization to the hapten diphenylcyclopropenone (DPC). The source is a man aged 40-49 years with alopecia areata. Some clones in this sample may be carry-over from other donors' samples. J is TRBJ1-2 and V is TRBV6-5, with a tentative D call TRBD1 (5 bases). The CDR3 DNA is TGTGCCAGCACCTCGGGGGTCTACGGCTACACCTTC. Protein product: CASTSGVYGYTF.